These 14 T cell receptor beta chains came from one sample sequenced in a study of OX40 agonist ivuxolimab in advanced cancers. Receptor amplification or capture employed the immunoSEQ multiplex PCR assay. TCRdb stores this immuneACCESS table with in-frame sequences only. Part of the clones is absent; in the studies checked, under half of the shortfall reflects unresolved V genes, and no reason is known for the rest. The sample table holds 20,000 to 25,000 clones, of which approximately 90% were seen once. 20% to 25% of the sample rests with the top ten. The sequenced sample was CD4+ or CD8+ T cells sorted from blood, obtained in a trial of the OX40 agonist ivuxolimab. These receptors were collected from an adult with an advanced solid tumor such as melanoma, head and neck, liver or kidney cancer.

As regards this clone: One junction end disagrees with the germline gene, perhaps due to a read error. This chain connects TRBV10-3 to TRBJ2-7, with 8 positions matching TRBD2. The CDR3 is 13 amino acids. The germline V gene encodes CDR1 ENHRY and CDR2 SYGVKD. The DNA for the CDR3 is TGTGCCAGCAGTATAGCGGGGCCCTACGAGCAGTACTTC. Amino acids: CASSIAGPYEQYF.

V gene TRBV4-2 combines with J gene TRBJ2-4; a weak D match, TRBD2 (7 bases). V was cut by 0 bases and J by 4 bases, with 13 bases left in between. In germline, CDR1 is LGHNA, CDR2 YNFKEQ. This CDR3 region has 16 residues. The DNA for the CDR3 is TGTGCCAGCAGCCAAGATTGGGGGGGCCCGAAAAACATTCAGTACTTC. It codes for CASSQDWGGPKNIQYF.

The rearrangement uses TRBV7-9 and TRBJ2-2, with TRBD2 identical over 11 bases. Unmatched junction bases numbered 5, after V lost 5 bases and J lost 6 bases. CDR1 and CDR2 from the germline V gene are SEHNR and FQNEAQ (reference sequence). The CDR3 consists of 15 residues. The CDR3 bases are TGTGCCAGCAGCCCTAGCGGGAGGAGGGCCGGGGAGCTGTTTTTT. This codes for CASSPSGRRAGELFF.

This sequence joins TRBV30 and TRBJ1-2; the D gene is possibly TRBD1 (5 bases). V was pared by 3 bases and J by 0 bases, with 11 bases between. Looked up from germline, CDR1 is GTSNPN and CDR2 is SVGIG (reference sequence). This CDR3 has 14 amino acids. CDR3 sequence (DNA): TGTGCCTGGAGAAAAGACAGAACTAACTATGGCTACACCTTC. This sequence encodes CAWRKDRTNYGYTF.

This CDR3 is CASSPPSSGSFGELFF. CDR3 sequence (DNA): TGTGCCAGCAGTCCCCCATCTAGCGGGAGCTTCGGGGAGCTGTTTTTT. The V gene is TRBV7-9, the J gene TRBJ2-2, with 10 bases fitting TRBD2. Germline values: CDR1 SEHNR, CDR2 FQNEAQ (reference sequence). The CDR3 is 16 residues long. Unmatched junction bases numbered 11, after V lost 6 bases and J lost 7 bases.

This chain connects TRBV11-2 to TRBJ2-7, with TRBD1 as a possible D gene (6 bases). Germline loops: CDR1 SGHAT, CDR2 FQNNGV. The ends were cut back, 5 bases at V and 3 bases at J, with 17 bases in the middle. This CDR3 spans 15 amino acids. This CDR3 reads CASSPVLTGHYEQYF. CDR3 nucleotide sequence: TGTGCCAGCAGCCCAGTGCTGACAGGTCACTACGAGCAGTACTTC. The entire variable domain, with the rest obtained from reference TRBV11-2 and TRBJ2-7, is as follows: EAGVAQSPRYKIIEKRQSVAFWCNPISGHATLYWYQQILGQGPKLLIQFQNNGVVDDSQLPKDRFSAERLKGVDSTLKIQPAKLEDSAVYLCASSPVLTGHYEQYFGPGTRLTVT.

The rearrangement links TRBV7-9 to TRBJ1-2, with D tentatively TRBD1 (5 bases). The ends were cut back, 3 bases at V and 3 bases at J, with 5 bases in the middle. Germline V CDR1 and CDR2: SEHNR, FQNEAQ (reference sequence). This CDR3 is built from 12 residues. The CDR3 DNA sequence: TGTGCCAGCAGCTTGACAGACTATGGCTACACCTTC. Its protein product is CASSLTDYGYTF.

The chain is built from TRBV27 and TRBJ2-5; D not resolved. The CDR3 covers 12 residues. Trimming removed 5 bases at V and 5 bases at J, with 9 bases between. Germline CDR1 MNHEY, CDR2 SMNVEV (reference sequence). The CDR3 here is CASSPPGETQYF. In DNA, the CDR3 is TGTGCCAGCAGTCCGCCCGGGGAGACCCAGTACTTC.

This rearrangement joins TRBV4-3 to TRBJ2-1, with 15 bases matching TRBD2. The ends lost 3 bases at V and 7 bases at J; junction bases unmatched: 4. Germline V gene sequence: CDR1 LGHNA, CDR2 YSLEER. There are 16 residues in the CDR3. For the CDR3, the DNA is TGCGCCAGCAGCCACCGGACTAGCGGGGGGGTAAATGAGCAGTTCTTC. It codes for CASSHRTSGGVNEQFF.

The chain employs TRBV15 and TRBJ2-5; TRBD2 agrees at 12 bases. V was clipped by 8 bases and J by 1 base; unmatched bases: 5. Germline V gives CDR1 LNHNV, CDR2 YYDKDF (reference sequence). The CDR3 runs 15 residues. CDR3 nucleotides: TGTGCCACCCAAAAGACTAGCGGGAGCCAAGAGACCCAGTACTTC. It codes for CATQKTSGSQETQYF.

This rearrangement joins TRBV7-8 to TRBJ1-1, with 7 positions matching TRBD1. J lost 1 base, V lost 5 bases, and 10 bases had no gene match. CDR1 is SGHVS, CDR2 FQNEAQ, per germline. The CDR3 has 16 residues. The CDR3 bases are TGTGCCAGCAGCGGTCAGGAGGGGGCCCCGAACACTGAAGCTTTCTTT. This translates into CASSGQEGAPNTEAFF.

J is TRBJ1-1 and V is TRBV25-1; D ambiguous. Germline V gene sequence: CDR1 MGHDK, CDR2 SYGVNS. CDR3 length: 12 residues. V dropped 4 bases and J dropped 1 base, with 4 bases sitting between them. CDR3 sequence (DNA): TGTGCCAGCAGTGCGGGGAACACTGAAGCTTTCTTT. Residues: CASSAGNTEAFF. The complete variable domain, with remaining parts taken from reference TRBV25-1 and TRBJ1-1, reads EADIYQTPRYLVIGTGKKITLECSQTMGHDKMYWYQQDPGMELHLIHYSYGVNSTEKGDLSSESTVSRIRTEHFPLTLESARPSHTSQYLCASSAGNTEAFFGQGTRLTVV.

J is TRBJ2-7 and V is TRBV2; D might be TRBD2 (5 bases). The CDR3 loop spans 15 amino acids. The germline V and J ends were trimmed by 7 bases and 4 bases, with 20 bases remaining between them. Germline CDR1 reads SNHLY; CDR2 reads FYNNEI. The CDR3 DNA is TGTGCCAGCACCGACTATGGGGTCTCGATGTACGAGCAGTACTTC. It is translated as CASTDYGVSMYEQYF.

This sequence joins TRBV5-4 and TRBJ2-7; 10 bases are shared with TRBD2. V lost 7 bases and J lost 6; bases outside the gene matches: 10. The CDR3 extends over 14 amino acids. The V gene's germline CDR1 is SGHNT and CDR2 YYREEE (reference sequence). As DNA, the CDR3 is TGTGCCAGCCGCAAAGCGGGAGGGCCTTTCGAGCAGTACTTC. The encoded protein is CASRKAGGPFEQYF.